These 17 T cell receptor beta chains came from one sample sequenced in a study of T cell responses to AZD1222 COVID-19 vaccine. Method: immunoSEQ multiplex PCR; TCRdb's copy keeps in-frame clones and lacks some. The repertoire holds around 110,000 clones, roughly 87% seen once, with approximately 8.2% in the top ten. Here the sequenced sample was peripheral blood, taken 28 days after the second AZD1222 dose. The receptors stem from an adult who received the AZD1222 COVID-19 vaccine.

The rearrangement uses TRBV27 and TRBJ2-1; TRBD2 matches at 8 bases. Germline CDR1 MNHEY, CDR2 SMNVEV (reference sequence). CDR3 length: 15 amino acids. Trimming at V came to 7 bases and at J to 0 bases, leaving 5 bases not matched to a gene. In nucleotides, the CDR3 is TGTGCCAGCACCCCCGGGGGGGCCTCCTACAATGAGCAGTTCTTC. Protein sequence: CASTPGGASYNEQFF.

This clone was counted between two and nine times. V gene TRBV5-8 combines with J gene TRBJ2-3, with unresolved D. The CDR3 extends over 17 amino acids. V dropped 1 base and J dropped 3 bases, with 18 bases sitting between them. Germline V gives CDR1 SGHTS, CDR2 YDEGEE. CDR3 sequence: CASSLRLLGGNTDTQYF. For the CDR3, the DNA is TGTGCCAGCAGCTTGAGATTATTGGGTGGGAATACAGATACGCAGTATTTT.

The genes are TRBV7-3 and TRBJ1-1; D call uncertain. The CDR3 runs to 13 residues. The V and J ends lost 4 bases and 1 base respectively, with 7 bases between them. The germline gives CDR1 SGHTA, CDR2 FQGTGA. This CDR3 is CASSSQQNTEAFF. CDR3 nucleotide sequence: TGTGCCAGCAGCTCGCAGCAGAACACTGAAGCTTTCTTT.

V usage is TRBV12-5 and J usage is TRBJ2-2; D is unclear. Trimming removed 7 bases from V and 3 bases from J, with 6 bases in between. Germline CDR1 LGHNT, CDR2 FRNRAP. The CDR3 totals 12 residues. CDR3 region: CASARDTGELFF. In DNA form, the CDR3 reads TGTGCTAGTGCCCGGGACACCGGGGAGCTGTTTTTT. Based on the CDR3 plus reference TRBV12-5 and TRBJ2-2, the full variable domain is DARVTQTPRHKVTEMGQEVTMRCQPILGHNTVFWYRQTMMQGLELLAYFRNRAPLDDSGMPKDRFSAEMPDATLATLKIQPSEPRDSAVYFCASARDTGELFFGEGSRLTVL.

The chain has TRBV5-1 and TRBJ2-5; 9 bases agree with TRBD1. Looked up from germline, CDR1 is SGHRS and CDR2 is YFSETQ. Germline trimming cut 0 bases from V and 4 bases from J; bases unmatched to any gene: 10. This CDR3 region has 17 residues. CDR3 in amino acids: CASSLGVRQGERETQYF. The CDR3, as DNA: TGCGCCAGCAGCTTGGGTGTGAGACAGGGGGAACGAGAGACCCAGTACTTC.

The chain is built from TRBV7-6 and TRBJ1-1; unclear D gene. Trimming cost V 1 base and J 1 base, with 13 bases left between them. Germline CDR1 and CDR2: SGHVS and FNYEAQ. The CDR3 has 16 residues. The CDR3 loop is CASSLVGGPTNTEAFF. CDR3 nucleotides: TGTGCCAGCAGCTTAGTTGGAGGGCCAACGAACACTGAAGCTTTCTTT.

The CDR3: CASSPSGGVETQYF. The CDR3 DNA reads as TGTGCCAGCAGCCCTAGCGGGGGGGTGGAGACCCAGTACTTC. The V and J genes are TRBV5-5 and TRBJ2-5; 12 bases align to TRBD2. V trimming: 4 bases; J trimming: 5 bases; junction bases outside the gene matches: 3. The CDR3 loop spans 14 amino acids. Germline CDR1 reads SGHKS; CDR2 reads YYEKEE (reference sequence).

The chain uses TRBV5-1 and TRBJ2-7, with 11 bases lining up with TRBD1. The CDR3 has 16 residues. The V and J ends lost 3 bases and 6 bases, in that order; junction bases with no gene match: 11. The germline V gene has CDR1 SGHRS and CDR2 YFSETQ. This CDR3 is CASSSQIPGQGGEQYF. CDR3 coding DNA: TGCGCCAGCAGCTCCCAAATACCGGGACAGGGGGGCGAGCAGTACTTC.

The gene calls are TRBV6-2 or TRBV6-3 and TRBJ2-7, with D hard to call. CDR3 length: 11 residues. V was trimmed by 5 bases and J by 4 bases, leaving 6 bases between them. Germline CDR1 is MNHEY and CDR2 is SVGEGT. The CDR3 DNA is TGTGCCAGCAGTGGTCCATACGAGCAGTACTTC. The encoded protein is CASSGPYEQYF.

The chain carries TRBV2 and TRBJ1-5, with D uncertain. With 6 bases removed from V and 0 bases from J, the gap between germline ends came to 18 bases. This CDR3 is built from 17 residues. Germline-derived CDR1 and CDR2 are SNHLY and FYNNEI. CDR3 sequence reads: CASSGEPRQISNQPQHF. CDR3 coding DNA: TGTGCCAGCAGCGGAGAGCCGCGGCAAATTAGCAATCAGCCCCAGCATTTT.

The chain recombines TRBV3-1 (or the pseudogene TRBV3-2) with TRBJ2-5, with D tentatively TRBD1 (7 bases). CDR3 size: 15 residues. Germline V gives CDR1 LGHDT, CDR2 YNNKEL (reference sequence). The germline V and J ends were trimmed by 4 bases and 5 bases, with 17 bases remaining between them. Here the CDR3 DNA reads TGTGCCAGCAGCCCAGGACAGGCGGGGTGGGAGACCCAGTACTTC. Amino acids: CASSPGQAGWETQYF.

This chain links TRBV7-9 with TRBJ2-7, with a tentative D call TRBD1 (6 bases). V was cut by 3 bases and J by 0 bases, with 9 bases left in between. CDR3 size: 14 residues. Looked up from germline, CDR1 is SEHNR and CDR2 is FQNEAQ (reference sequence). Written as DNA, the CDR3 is TGTGCCAGCAGCTTCGGACAGCCCTCCTACGAGCAGTACTTC. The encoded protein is CASSFGQPSYEQYF.

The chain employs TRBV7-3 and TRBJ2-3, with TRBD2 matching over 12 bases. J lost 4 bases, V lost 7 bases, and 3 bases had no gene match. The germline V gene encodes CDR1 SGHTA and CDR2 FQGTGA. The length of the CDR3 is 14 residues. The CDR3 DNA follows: TGTGCCAGCACCGCTAGCGGGGGGGCAGATACGCAGTATTTT. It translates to CASTASGGADTQYF.

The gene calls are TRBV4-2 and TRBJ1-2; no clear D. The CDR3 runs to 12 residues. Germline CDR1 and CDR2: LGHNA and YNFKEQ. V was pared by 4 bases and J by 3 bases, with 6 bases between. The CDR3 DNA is TGTGCCAGCAGCCGGGTGGACTATGGCTACACCTTC. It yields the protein CASSRVDYGYTF.

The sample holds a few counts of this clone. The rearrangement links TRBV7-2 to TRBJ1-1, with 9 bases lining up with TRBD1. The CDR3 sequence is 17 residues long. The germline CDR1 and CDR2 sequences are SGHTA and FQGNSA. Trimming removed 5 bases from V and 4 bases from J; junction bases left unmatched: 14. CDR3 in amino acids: CASSPWTGERPSTEAFF. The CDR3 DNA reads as TGTGCCAGCAGCCCATGGACAGGGGAGAGACCGAGCACTGAAGCTTTCTTT.

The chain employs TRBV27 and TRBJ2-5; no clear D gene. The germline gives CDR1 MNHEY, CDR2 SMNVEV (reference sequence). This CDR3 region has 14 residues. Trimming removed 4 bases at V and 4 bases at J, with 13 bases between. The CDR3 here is CASSSPPNRETQYF. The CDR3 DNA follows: TGTGCCAGCAGTTCCCCCCCCAATCGAGAGACCCAGTACTTC.

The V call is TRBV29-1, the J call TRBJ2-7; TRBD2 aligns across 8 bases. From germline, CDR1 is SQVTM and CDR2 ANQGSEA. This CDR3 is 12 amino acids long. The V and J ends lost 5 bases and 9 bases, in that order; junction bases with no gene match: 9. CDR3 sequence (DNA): TGCAGCGTTACCCAAGCGGGGGCAAGGCAGTACTTC. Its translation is CSVTQAGARQYF.